The following is a T cell receptor (beta chain) sequence with its context. It has no known antigen specificity. Base qualities are missing; no much larger clone stands one base away. The CDR3 spans 15 residues, from the cysteine through the phenylalanine. Just the 45-base CDR3 DNA is kept, in frame starting at base 1. Relative to germline, V is 5 bases shorter and J is 4 bases shorter, with 18 bases between their ends. Looking up the germline V gene yields CDR1 MDHEN and CDR2 SYDVKM. This sample is part of a study of blood T cell repertoires in COVID-19 (TCRdb year 2020). Study-level background: Samples from collaborators originated in the United States, Italy and Spain and spanned both the acute and convalescent phases of COVID-19. The prospective study material was composed of cDNA or gDNA derived from T cells, B-cell-depleted T cells, or PBMCs. Subjects who had been exposed to COVID-19, were actively infected with it, or had recovered from it provided the deeply sampled blood TCRbeta repertoires that made up the dataset. A freely available public database, intended as a resource for researchers studying the immune response to SARS-CoV-2, is where the repertoires were released. Samples were obtained from the ongoing ImmuneRACE study (first 160 participants) and from roughly 1,300 subjects provided by 6 global collaborators. Sample metadata almost always included a de-identified subject ID, COVID-19 status, age in years and sex. HLA class I and class II types, where available, came from metadata supplied by the sample provider rather than from assay-based typing. The paper's findings and limits, for the study overall: The amount of clinical and demographic metadata varied by source and participant and was provided uncurated.

The collaborating institutions used their own protocols to collect whole blood in K2EDTA tubes. For TCRbeta analysis, collaborators shipped samples in one of three forms: frozen whole blood, isolated PBMCs, or DNA extracted from either of those sample types. TCRbeta CDR3 regions were amplified from genomic DNA by means of the immunoSEQ Assay, a bias-controlled multiplex PCR. Per the source publication's procedure: The number of nucleated cells in each sample was estimated by amplification of reference gene primers within the assay. To quantify the absolute abundance of each unique TCRbeta CDR3 rearrangement, sequence reads were collapsed and filtered. For each sample, productive Simpson clonality was calculated as the square root of Simpson's diversity index across productive rearrangements. Entries here come from immuneACCESS through TCRdb and include only in-frame sequences with V and J called. Some clones fail to appear in such tables; in the studies checked, an unresolved V gene covers under half of the shortfall, and the cause of the remainder is unknown. That table furnishes V, J and clone size, whereas the DNA furnished D and trimming. This sample holds 250,000 to 300,000 clones; around 86% were observed only once. Jointly, the top ten make up around 2.9% of the sample.

The TCR sequence derives from an older woman with active or convalescent COVID-19. Material for sequencing was peripheral blood. The V and J genes are TRBV28 and TRBJ2-7; possibly the D gene is TRBD2, per 6 matching bases. CDR3 loop: CASSLGLQTYYEQYF. The nucleotide sequence is given as TGTGCCAGCAGTCTGGGACTCCAAACTTATTACGAGCAGTACTTC.